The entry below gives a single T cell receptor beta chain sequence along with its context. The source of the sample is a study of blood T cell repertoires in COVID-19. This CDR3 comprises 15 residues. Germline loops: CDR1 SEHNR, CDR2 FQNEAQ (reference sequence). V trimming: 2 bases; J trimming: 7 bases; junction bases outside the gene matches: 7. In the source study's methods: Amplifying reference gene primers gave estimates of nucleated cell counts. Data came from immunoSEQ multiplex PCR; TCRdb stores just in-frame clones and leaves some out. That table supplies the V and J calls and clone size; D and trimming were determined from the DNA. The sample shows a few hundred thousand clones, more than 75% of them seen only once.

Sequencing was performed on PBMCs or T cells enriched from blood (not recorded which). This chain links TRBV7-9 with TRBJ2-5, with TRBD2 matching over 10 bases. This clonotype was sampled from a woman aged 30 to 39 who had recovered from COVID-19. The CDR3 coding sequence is TGTGCCAGCAGCTTATACACTAGCGGGATAGTGACCCAGTACTTC. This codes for CASSLYTSGIVTQYF.